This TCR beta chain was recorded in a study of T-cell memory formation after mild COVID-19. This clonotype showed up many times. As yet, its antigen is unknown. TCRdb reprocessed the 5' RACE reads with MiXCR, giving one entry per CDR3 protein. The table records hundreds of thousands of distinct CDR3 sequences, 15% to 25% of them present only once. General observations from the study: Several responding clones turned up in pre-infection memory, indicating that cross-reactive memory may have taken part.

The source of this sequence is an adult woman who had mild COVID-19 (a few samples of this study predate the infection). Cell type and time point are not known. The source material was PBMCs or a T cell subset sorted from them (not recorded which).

The DNA of the CDR3 is TGTGCCAGCAGCTCCACATCGGTTGGTTCACCCCTCCACTTT. This encodes CASSSTSVGSPLHF. The chain uses TRBV7-3 and TRBJ1-6; no firm D call. V was clipped by 4 bases and J by 9 bases, with 13 bases between them. The V gene's germline CDR1 is SGHTA and CDR2 FQGTGA. CDR3 length: 14 residues.